A selection of T cell receptor beta chains follows, all from one sample in a study of T cells in Graves' hyperthyroidism and ophthalmopathy. TCRdb itself ran the multiplex PCR reads through MiXCR, one entry per CDR3 protein. The sample holds under 300,000 distinct CDR3 sequences, about 20% seen once. The source material was blood. All receptors come from a man in his thirties or forties with Graves' ophthalmopathy. The CDR3 runs from the conserved cysteine through the conserved F or W. D genes are given only for firm matches. Size values are once, few and many counts, or a class for expanded clones, and some rows have none.

v_call	d_call	j_call	clone_size	cdr3_nt	cdr3_aa
TRBV20-1	TRBD1	TRBJ2-7	many	TGCAGTGCTAGAGCACAGGGGGGAGGCTACGAGCAGTACTTC	CSARAQGGGYEQYF
TRBV9	TRBD1	TRBJ1-2	.	TGTGCCAGCAGCGGGGGGGGGGACAGGGCTCCTTATGGCTACACCTTC	CASSGGGDRAPYGYTF
TRBV3-1	TRBD1	TRBJ1-2	.	TGTGCCAGCAGCCAATGGGGACAGTCCTATGGCTACACCTTC	CASSQWGQSYGYTF
TRBV20-1	.	TRBJ2-5	.	TGCAGTGCAGTACTGGCGGGCCAGTACTTC	CSAVLAGQYF
TRBV20-1	TRBD2	TRBJ2-7	many	TGCAGTGCTAGTATCCTCGCGGGAGGGGGGTATGGCGAGCAGTACTTC	CSASILAGGGYGEQYF
TRBV9	.	TRBJ1-1	few	TGTGCCAGCAGCGTGGGGCGCCTTGAAGGCACTGAAGCTTTCTTT	CASSVGRLEGTEAFF
TRBV24-1	TRBD1	TRBJ2-3	many	TGTGCCACCAGTGATGTACAGGGGGCGGCAGATACGCAGTATTTT	CATSDVQGAADTQYF
TRBV5-1	.	TRBJ1-6	.	TGCGCCAGCAGCTTGGAGGCGGCTTATAATTCACCCCTCCACTTT	CASSLEAAYNSPLHF
TRBV27	.	TRBJ2-7	.	TGTGCCAGCAGTTCCGGGGCGTACGAGCAGTACTTC	CASSSGAYEQYF
TRBV30	.	TRBJ1-2	many	TGTGCCTCCATGAGGGCAGGCTATGGCTACACCTTC	CASMRAGYGYTF
TRBV11-2	.	TRBJ2-2	many	TGTGCCAGCAGGCTACCCAAGAGAGGAAACACCGGGGAGCTGTTTTTT	CASRLPKRGNTGELFF
TRBV10-3	.	TRBJ2-1	many	TGTGCCATCAGTGAGTCGAGGGCAGTCTCCTACAATGAGCAGTTCTTC	CAISESRAVSYNEQFF
TRBV11-2	.	TRBJ2-3	many	TGTGCCAGCAATCGGGGGACAGATACGCAGTATTTT	CASNRGTDTQYF
TRBV3-1	.	TRBJ2-7	many	TGTGCCAGCAGCCAAGATACACAGGGAGGGTTTTCCGACGAGCAGTACTTC	CASSQDTQGGFSDEQYF
TRBV10-3	.	TRBJ2-1	.	TGTGCCATCAGTGTCAGGCAATGGGATGAGCAGTTCTTC	CAISVRQWDEQFF
TRBV5-1	.	TRBJ2-2	.	TGCGCCAGCAGCTTGGCCAACCTGGTTGCCGGGGAGCTGTTTTTT	CASSLANLVAGELFF
TRBV5-1	.	TRBJ1-1	few	TGCGCCAGCAGCTTGGAGCCACCGGGACTGTTCAACACTGAAGCTTTCTTT	CASSLEPPGLFNTEAFF
TRBV3-1	.	TRBJ2-4	.	TGTGCCAGCAGCCTGGGGAGGTGGAACATTCAGTACTTC	CASSLGRWNIQYF
TRBV20-1	TRBD2	TRBJ2-1	few	TGCAGTGCTACCCGGCTAGCGGGAAGGTTGAATGAGCAGTTCTTC	CSATRLAGRLNEQFF
TRBV27	TRBD1	TRBJ1-1	many	TGTGCCAGCAGTTTCGACAGGGCGGTCACTGAAGCTTTCTTT	CASSFDRAVTEAFF
TRBV30	.	TRBJ1-1	many	TGTGCCTGGAGCCACCGAGGGGGGCCTGGCACTGAAGCTTTCTTT	CAWSHRGGPGTEAFF
TRBV28	.	TRBJ1-5	many	TGTGCCAGCAGCTTAGGGAATCAGCCCCAGCATTTT	CASSLGNQPQHF
TRBV12-3/TRBV12-4	TRBD1	TRBJ1-1	few	TGTGCCAGCAGTTCCCAAGGACAGGGTAAGACTGAAGCTTTCTTT	CASSSQGQGKTEAFF
TRBV28	TRBD1	TRBJ2-7	.	TGTGCCAGCAGTCGTGGGACAGGGAACTACGAGCAGTACTTC	CASSRGTGNYEQYF
TRBV28	.	TRBJ1-1	.	TGTGCCACCCTGGGGGTCAACACTGAAGCTTTCTTT	CATLGVNTEAFF
TRBV5-1	TRBD2	TRBJ2-5	few	TGCGCCAGCAGCACGCGACTAGCGGAGACCCAGTACTTC	CASSTRLAETQYF
TRBV12-3/TRBV12-4	TRBD2	TRBJ2-1	few	TGTGCCACCAGACTGAACTCGGGACTAGACAATGAGCAGTTCTTC	CATRLNSGLDNEQFF
TRBV9	TRBD2	TRBJ2-1	.	TGTGCCAGCAGCGTTACTAGCGGGAGTTTCGATGAGCAGTTCTTC	CASSVTSGSFDEQFF
TRBV5-6	TRBD2	TRBJ2-1	.	TGTGCCAGCAGCTTGGAGGGCGGGAGGAGAGGTAATGAGCAGTTCTTC	CASSLEGGRRGNEQFF
TRBV13	.	TRBJ1-1	few	TGTGCCAGCAACTTTCGTGCCTACCAAGGAGCTTTCTTT	CASNFRAYQGAFF
TRBV6-1	.	TRBJ2-7	many	TGTGCCAGCAGCCCAAGTCAGGGCCCCTACGAGCAGTACTTC	CASSPSQGPYEQYF
TRBV20-1	.	TRBJ2-3	many	TGCAGTGCCCCCAAGGAAAACACAGATACGCAGTATTTT	CSAPKENTDTQYF
TRBV28	TRBD1	TRBJ1-5	.	TGTGCCAGCAGAATCGGACAGGGGGTTAGTCAGCCCCAGCATTTT	CASRIGQGVSQPQHF
TRBV7-9	.	TRBJ2-5	few	TGTGCCAGCAGCTCACCTTACCGCCGACCCCAAACGGGCCAAGAGACCCAGTACTTC	CASSSPYRRPQTGQETQYF
TRBV6-1	.	TRBJ2-7	.	TGTGCCAGCAGTGAACACGGGATCTCCTTCGAGCAGTACTTC	CASSEHGISFEQYF
TRBV25-1	.	TRBJ2-5	.	TGTGCCAGCAGTGAGAGTCGTCGGGAGTACCAAGAGACCCAGTACTTC	CASSESRREYQETQYF
TRBV7-8	.	TRBJ2-2	few	TGTGCCAGCAGCCGGGTCAGGGGAAACACCGGGGAGCTGTTTTTT	CASSRVRGNTGELFF
TRBV7-8	.	TRBJ1-4	many	TGTGCCAGCAGCGCGACCGGGGCTGAAAAACTGTTTTTT	CASSATGAEKLFF
TRBV20-1	.	TRBJ2-7	many	TGCAGTGCTAGAGAGTTGGGCAGGGGTTCCTACGAGCAGTACTTC	CSARELGRGSYEQYF
TRBV2	TRBD1	TRBJ2-1	few	TGTGCCAGCAGAACAGGGGGCGGTTACAATGAGCAGTTCTTC	CASRTGGGYNEQFF